This T cell receptor (beta chain) was sequenced for a study of molecular identifiers for immune sequencing clone quantification. Per germline, CDR1 PRHDT and CDR2 FYEKMQ (reference sequence). The CDR3 has 15 amino acids. Trimming at V came to 7 bases and at J to 3 bases, leaving 11 bases not matched to a gene. From the PCR reads, TCRdb called clonotypes with MiXCR, one entry per CDR3 protein. This sample has fewer than 350,000 distinct CDR3 sequences, with 24% found just once. This receptor was taken from a human donor in good health. Some libraries in this study had Jurkat cell RNA spiked in. This rearrangement joins TRBV13 to TRBJ1-1, with TRBD1 identical over 7 bases. The material sequenced was naive CD8+ T cells from blood, with Jurkat cell RNA spiked in. Described subset: FACS-sorted CD8+CD4-CCR7+CD45RA+ naive T cells. The CDR3 reads CASTTDRAGDTEAFF. In nucleotides, the CDR3 is TGTGCCAGCACCACCGACAGGGCGGGGGACACTGAAGCTTTCTTT. The full variable domain, its missing parts supplied by reference TRBV13 and TRBJ1-1, is AAGVIQSPRHLIKEKRETATLKCYPIPRHDTVYWYQQGPGQDPQFLISFYEKMQSDKGSIPDRFSAQQFSDYHSELNMSSLELGDSALYFCASTTDRAGDTEAFFGQGTRLTVV.